A single sample gave rise to the 2 T cell receptor beta chains below, sequenced in a study of cytomegalovirus exposure and HLA in healthy donors. The PCR was carried out with 60 Vbeta primers and 13 Jbeta primers. This table comes from immunoSEQ multiplex PCR, and its TCRdb copy is limited to in-frame clones, with some not included. The table lists 150,000 to 200,000 clones, 60% to 85% of them singletons. Material for sequencing was PBMCs. The receptor source for this set is a woman in her forties or fifties in good health and CMV-seropositive.

The gene calls are TRBV11-2 and TRBJ1-5, with D maybe TRBD1 (6 bases). The CDR3 length is 15 residues. Germline CDR1 reads SGHAT; CDR2 reads FQNNGV. Trimming pared 4 bases from V and 4 bases from J, leaving 14 bases between. The CDR3 sequence is CASSSSGTTNQPQHF. Here the CDR3 DNA reads TGTGCCAGCAGCTCCTCCGGGACAACTAATCAGCCCCAGCATTTT.

The chain uses TRBV18 and TRBJ1-1, with D hard to call. The CDR3 is 13 amino acids. CDR1 and CDR2 from the germline V gene are KGHSH and LQKENI. V was shortened by 4 bases and J by 0 bases, with 6 bases between the two germline ends. The DNA for the CDR3 is TGTGCCAGCTCACTTTCGGTGAACACTGAAGCTTTCTTT. This codes for CASSLSVNTEAFF.